Below are 32 T cell receptor beta chains sequenced from a single sample in a study of OX40 agonist ivuxolimab in advanced cancers. The method was immunoSEQ multiplex PCR; TCRdb's version includes in-frame clones alone and lacks a portion of them. In the table there are roughly 61,000 clones, approximately 89% of which are singletons. Sample: CD4+ or CD8+ T cells sorted from blood, taken in a trial of the OX40 agonist ivuxolimab. Receptors originate from an adult with an advanced solid tumor such as melanoma, head and neck, liver or kidney cancer.

This chain uses TRBV6-1 with TRBJ2-7; D might be TRBD2 (5 bases). The CDR3 contains 15 residues. The V and J ends lost 1 base and 3 bases respectively, with 13 bases between them. Per the germline V gene, CDR1 is MNHNS and CDR2 is SASEGT. The CDR3 coding sequence is TGTGCCAGCAGTGAAGGGAAGGGAGTAGGCTACGAGCAGTACTTC. Its translation: CASSEGKGVGYEQYF.

A remark on this clone: A junction end diverges from the germline sequence, so it may reflect a read error. This chain links TRBV7-7 with TRBJ2-1; D unresolved. CDR3 length equals 15 residues. Germline V gene lookup returns CDR1 SSHAT and CDR2 FNYEAQ (reference sequence). The CDR3 is CASSLDAAPYNEQFF. The CDR3 DNA sequence: TGTGCTAGCAGCTTAGACGCGGCCCCCTACAATGAGCAGTTCTTC. Using reference TRBV7-7 and TRBJ2-1 for the parts outside the CDR3, the full variable domain is GAGVSQSPRYKVTKRGQDVTLRCDPISSHATLYWYQQALGQGPEFLTYFNYEAQPDKSGLPSDRFSAERPEGSISTLTIQRTEQRDSAMYRCASSLDAAPYNEQFFGPGTRLTVL.

The gene calls are TRBV6-1 and TRBJ2-7; D might be TRBD1 (5 bases). The CDR3 runs to 14 residues. CDR1 is MNHNS and CDR2 is SASEGT in the germline V gene. V shed 6 bases and J shed 1 base, with 13 bases lying between them. CDR3 protein: CASRITGLSYEQYF. The CDR3 DNA reads as TGTGCCAGCAGGATCACAGGTCTTTCCTACGAGCAGTACTTC.

The chain couples TRBV27 to TRBJ1-1, with D uncertain. With 2 bases removed from V and 7 bases from J, the gap between germline ends came to 11 bases. Germline lookup yields CDR1 MNHEY and CDR2 SMNVEV (reference sequence). The CDR3 totals 13 residues. CDR3 residues: CASSLKDTREAFF. CDR3 bases: TGTGCCAGCAGTTTAAAAGACACCCGTGAAGCTTTCTTT.

V and J are TRBV7-6 and TRBJ1-2; D may be TRBD1 (5 bases). The V end was cut by 3 bases, the J end by 8 bases, with 22 bases between. Germline V lookup: CDR1 SGHVS, CDR2 FNYEAQ. The CDR3 length is 16 residues. CDR3 in DNA: TGTGCCAGCAGCTTGACCCCTGGGATAGGGGAGAGCGGCTACACCTTC. Amino acid sequence: CASSLTPGIGESGYTF.

The CDR3 DNA sequence: TGTGCCAGCAGTGAAGGGGAGGAAGGGCCCAAGACCCAGTACTTC. This translates into CASSEGEEGPKTQYF. V gene TRBV6-1 combines with J gene TRBJ2-5; maybe TRBD2 (6 bases). The CDR3 contains 15 residues. V was cut by 1 base and J by 6 bases, with 15 bases left in between. The germline V gene encodes CDR1 MNHNS and CDR2 SASEGT.

The rearrangement links TRBV6-5 to TRBJ2-1; 8 nucleotides align to TRBD1. The CDR3 consists of 13 residues. Unmatched junction bases numbered 8, after V lost 0 bases and J lost 16 bases. The germline gives CDR1 MNHEY, CDR2 SVGAGI. The DNA for the CDR3 is TGTGCCAGCAGTTACTCCTTCCCGGGACAGGTCTTCTTC. Protein: CASSYSFPGQVFF.

To note about this clone: This specimen includes other DNA sequences encoding the same CDR3. This chain connects TRBV19 to TRBJ1-1; D remains ambiguous. The CDR3 length is 13 residues. In germline, CDR1 is LNHDA, CDR2 SQIVND (reference sequence). V lost 5 bases and J 0 bases, leaving 7 bases between the germline ends. The CDR3 bases are TGTGCCAGTAGTTCTTCCCTGAACACTGAAGCTTTCTTT. It yields the protein CASSSSLNTEAFF.

The chain has TRBV21-1 and TRBJ2-5; the table's D gene call, TRBD1, was not cross checked with the DNA. TRBV21-1 is described as a pseudogene. The CDR3 is 15 residues long. The chain's CDR3 is CASSKVGTGEETQYF. The CDR3 nucleotides read TGTGCCAGCAGCAAAGTAGGCACAGGGGAAGAGACCCAGTACTTC.

To note about this clone: This sample also contains other DNA sequences that code for the same CDR3. The chain is built from TRBV6-6 and TRBJ1-2; D remains ambiguous. The V gene lost 5 bases and the J gene lost 0 bases, with 16 bases spanning the gap. Germline loops: CDR1 MNHNY, CDR2 SVGAGI (reference sequence). The CDR3 runs to 16 residues. CDR3 in DNA: TGTGCCAGCAGTCCGGTCCGGGATCTATCTAACTATGGCTACACCTTC. Translating gives CASSPVRDLSNYGYTF.

This clone appeared once. This rearrangement joins TRBV6-5 to TRBJ1-5; D remains ambiguous. There are 13 residues in the CDR3. CDR1 MNHEY and CDR2 SVGAGI come from the germline V gene. V dropped 6 bases and J dropped 3 bases, with 9 bases sitting between them. The CDR3 protein is CASSQGSNQPQHF. In nucleotides, the CDR3 is TGTGCCAGCAGCCAAGGGTCCAATCAGCCCCAGCATTTT.

This chain joins TRBV18 and TRBJ1-1; D uncertain. Trimming removed 3 bases from V and 4 bases from J, with 9 bases in between. CDR1 is KGHSH, CDR2 LQKENI, per germline. CDR3 length: 13 amino acids. CDR3 loop: CASSPGAGTEAFF. The CDR3 bases are TGTGCCAGCTCACCGGGAGCGGGCACTGAAGCTTTCTTT.

J is TRBJ1-2 and V is TRBV6-1; TRBD1 is a possible D gene (5 bases). The CDR3 extends over 11 amino acids. The germline V and J ends were trimmed by 6 bases and 10 bases, with 12 bases remaining between them. CDR1 is MNHNS, CDR2 SASEGT, per germline. The CDR3 DNA sequence: TGTGCCAGCAGCTTTGGGGGGTTCTACACCTTC. It yields the protein CASSFGGFYTF.

The DNA of the CDR3 is TGTGCCAGCAGCTTAGGCCTGGGAAAGGCTGAAGCTTTCTTT. It codes for CASSLGLGKAEAFF. The J gene is TRBJ1-1, the V gene TRBV13; D is unresolved. Trimming removed 0 bases at V and 6 bases at J, with 11 bases between. This CDR3 spans 14 amino acids. Germline V gives CDR1 PRHDT, CDR2 FYEKMQ (reference sequence).

This rearrangement joins TRBV6-5 to TRBJ2-3; maybe TRBD1 (5 bases). The V and J ends lost 0 bases and 6 bases respectively, with 13 bases between them. The CDR3 consists of 15 residues. The V gene's germline CDR1 is MNHEY and CDR2 SVGAGI. CDR3 in DNA: TGTGCCAGCAGTTACTCGCATGGGGCGCGGGATACGCAGTATTTT. Its protein product is CASSYSHGARDTQYF.

The rearrangement joins TRBV7-9 to TRBJ2-1; 7 positions match TRBD1. Trimming removed 5 bases from V and 3 bases from J; junction bases left unmatched: 4. Germline CDR1 SEHNR, CDR2 FQNEAQ (reference sequence). The CDR3 runs to 14 residues. CDR3 bases: TGTGCCAGCAGCGCCTGGGACAGCTACAATGAGCAGTTCTTC. Its translation is CASSAWDSYNEQFF.

V usage is TRBV2 and J usage is TRBJ2-3; TRBD2 matches at 10 bases. Per germline, CDR1 SNHLY and CDR2 FYNNEI. After removal of 7 bases from V and 1 base from J, the junction contained 8 bases not matched to a gene. The CDR3 totals 16 residues. The CDR3: CASTFGLAGGTDTQYF. The CDR3, as DNA: TGTGCCAGCACCTTCGGCCTAGCGGGGGGCACAGATACGCAGTATTTT.

The chain is built from TRBV19 and TRBJ2-6, with TRBD1 as a possible D gene (6 bases). The CDR3 is made up of 15 amino acids. The germline V and J ends were trimmed by 3 bases and 2 bases, with 8 bases remaining between them. The V gene's germline CDR1 is LNHDA and CDR2 SQIVND (reference sequence). The DNA of the CDR3 is TGTGCCAGTAGTATGGACAGAACTGGGGCCAACGTCCTGACTTTC. This encodes CASSMDRTGANVLTF.

This sequence joins TRBV19 and TRBJ2-7; no clear D. The CDR3 has 13 residues. Germline V gene data show CDR1 as LNHDA and CDR2 as SQIVND (reference sequence). With 2 bases removed from V and 0 bases from J, the gap between germline ends came to 5 bases. The CDR3 DNA sequence: TGTGCCAGTAGTATAACCCCCTCCTACGAGCAGTACTTC. This sequence encodes CASSITPSYEQYF.

The chain combines TRBV29-1 with TRBJ1-1; D is possibly TRBD1 (6 bases). The CDR3 extends over 11 amino acids. Germline V gene data show CDR1 as SQVTM and CDR2 as ANQGSEA. V was trimmed by 7 bases and J by 0 bases, leaving 6 bases between them. CDR3 bases: TGCAGCGGACAGGTGAACACTGAAGCTTTCTTT. Translating it yields CSGQVNTEAFF.

V is TRBV6-5 and J is TRBJ2-7, with D possibly TRBD1 on 6 matching bases. Trimming left V 0 bases short and J 0 bases short, with 12 bases between. Germline values: CDR1 MNHEY, CDR2 SVGAGI. The CDR3 is 16 residues long. The chain's CDR3 is CASSYSGQGYSYEQYF. The CDR3 bases are TGTGCCAGCAGTTACTCAGGGCAGGGGTACTCCTACGAGCAGTACTTC.

The chain couples TRBV4-1 to TRBJ1-4; D remains unclear. The ends were cut back, 0 bases at V and 5 bases at J, with 10 bases in the middle. CDR1 is MGHRA, CDR2 YSYEKL, per germline. The CDR3 is made up of 15 amino acids. In DNA form, the CDR3 reads TGCGCCAGCAGCCAAGATAACTACGACAATGAAAAACTGTTTTTT. Its protein is CASSQDNYDNEKLFF.

The gene calls are TRBV11-2 and TRBJ2-5; perhaps TRBD2 as D (6 bases). The CDR3 totals 14 residues. The V end was cut by 4 bases, the J end by 2 bases, with 11 bases between. CDR1 and CDR2 (germline): SGHAT, FQNNGV. CDR3: CASSSLLAQETQYF. The CDR3 nucleotides are TGTGCCAGCAGCTCGCTCCTAGCGCAAGAGACCCAGTACTTC.

The J gene is TRBJ2-6, the V gene TRBV10-3; no clear D gene. CDR1 is ENHRY, CDR2 SYGVKD, per germline. Trimming stripped 11 bases from V and 0 bases from J, with 8 bases between. The CDR3 contains 13 residues. Here the CDR3 DNA reads TGTGCCGCCCAAGACTCTGGGGCCAACGTCCTGACTTTC. This sequence encodes CAAQDSGANVLTF.

J is TRBJ1-2 and V is TRBV21-1; TRBD1 is the table's D call, not checked against the DNA. TRBV21-1 is a known pseudogene. CDR3 length: 15 amino acids. CDR3 sequence: CASSKEVGDRGFYTF. The CDR3 nucleotides read TGTGCCAGCAGCAAAGAGGTCGGGGACAGGGGGTTCTACACCTTC.

The rearrangement uses TRBV11-2 and TRBJ1-1, with TRBD1 identical over 7 bases. V was clipped by 0 bases and J by 1 base; unmatched bases: 14. There are 19 residues in the CDR3. In germline, CDR1 is SGHAT, CDR2 FQNNGV. CDR3 sequence (DNA): TGTGCCAGCAGCTTAGATACCTTAACCGCAGACAGGGAGAACACTGAAGCTTTCTTT. It specifies CASSLDTLTADRENTEAFF.

This chain connects TRBV5-1 to TRBJ1-2; a weak D match, TRBD1 (5 bases). Germline assignment: CDR1 SGHRS and CDR2 YFSETQ. V was pared by 2 bases and J by 6 bases, with 14 bases between. The CDR3 totals 14 residues. The CDR3 nucleotides read TGCGCCAGCAGCTTTAGATCAGAAGGGGATGGCTACACCTTC. It translates to CASSFRSEGDGYTF.

The sample holds a few counts of this clone. This sequence joins TRBV28 and TRBJ1-4; 8 bases match TRBD1. The V gene end was trimmed by 6 bases and the J gene end by 8 bases; junction bases not matched to a gene: 14. Germline V gene data show CDR1 as MDHEN and CDR2 as SYDVKM. This CDR3 has 16 residues. The CDR3 DNA follows: TGTGCCAGCAGATCGCTGAGCAGGGGGCTACGAGAAAAACTGTTTTTT. Translated, it gives CASRSLSRGLREKLFF.

As DNA, the CDR3 is TGTGCCTGGAGTGCAGGGGAGGGCACTGAAGCTTTCTTT. Its translation is CAWSAGEGTEAFF. This sequence joins TRBV30 and TRBJ1-1, with a tentative D call TRBD1 (6 bases). The CDR3 spans 13 residues. V was clipped by 1 base and J by 4 bases, with 10 bases between them. Germline V gene data show CDR1 as GTSNPN and CDR2 as SVGIG (reference sequence).

A single count supports this clone. The chain uses TRBV10-2 and TRBJ1-6, with a tentative D call TRBD1 (5 bases). Germline V gives CDR1 WSHSY, CDR2 SAAADI. This CDR3 has 14 residues. V gave up 5 bases and J gave up 10 bases, with 15 bases separating them. CDR3 loop: CASSLVGGSSPLHF. The CDR3 nucleotides are TGCGCCAGCAGTTTGGTCGGGGGGTCGTCACCCCTCCACTTT.

The J gene is TRBJ2-7, the V gene TRBV29-1; no clear D. Germline lookup yields CDR1 SQVTM and CDR2 ANQGSEA. CDR3 size: 13 residues. V lost 1 base to trimming and J lost 0 bases, with 7 bases between them. The CDR3 loop is CSVEVTSSYEQYF. In nucleotides, the CDR3 is TGCAGCGTTGAAGTCACGAGCTCCTACGAGCAGTACTTC.

The chain combines TRBV2 with TRBJ1-6; a weak D match, TRBD1 (5 bases). The V end lost 8 bases, the J end lost 0 bases, and 17 bases lay between the germline ends. CDR1 and CDR2 (germline): SNHLY, FYNNEI. The CDR3 length is 17 residues. CDR3 DNA: TGTGCCAGCTGGGACGAAGGGTTAAGCTCCTATAATTCACCCCTCCACTTT. It codes for CASWDEGLSSYNSPLHF.